Below, 29 T cell receptor beta chains from the same sample are listed, as sequenced in a study of shared clonotypes between healthy human individuals (dated by TCRdb to the early 2020s). Libraries were built with the immunoSEQ multiplex PCR assay. TCRdb holds this immuneACCESS table with in-frame rearrangements only. Some clones are missing; in checked studies, unresolved V genes explain under half, and the rest has no known cause. A total of more than 400,000 clones appear in this sample, 65% to 85% of them only once. Of the sample, about an eighth falls within the top ten clones. The sample was PBMCs. The source of these receptors is a woman aged 40 to 49 in good health. Some clones in this sample may be carry-over from other donors' samples.

This clone was observed a few times. The gene calls are TRBV6-1 and TRBJ1-1; possibly TRBD1 for D (6 bases). Germline V lookup: CDR1 MNHNS, CDR2 SASEGT. The CDR3 totals 13 residues. V was shortened by 7 bases and J by 1 base, with 10 bases between the two germline ends. The CDR3 sequence is CASNRAQNTEAFF. The CDR3 nucleotides read TGTGCCAGCAACAGGGCACAGAACACTGAAGCTTTCTTT.

This clone was detected ten times or more. This chain joins TRBV7-3 and TRBJ2-7; weak D call: TRBD2 (6 bases). Germline-derived CDR1 and CDR2 are SGHTA and FQGTGA. CDR3 length equals 12 residues. V lost 3 bases to trimming and J lost 5 bases, with 8 bases between them. The CDR3 region has the DNA TGTGCCAGCAGCTTGACGGGGGACGAGCAGTACTTC. Its translation: CASSLTGDEQYF.

V is TRBV7-2 and J is TRBJ2-5, with D maybe TRBD1 (6 bases). CDR3 size: 15 residues. Germline V CDR1 and CDR2: SGHTA, FQGNSA. Trimming shortened V by 4 bases and J by 5 bases, and 17 bases separated the two germline ends. Here the CDR3 DNA reads TGTGCCAGCAGCTCCATTCAGGGGTCCTGGGAGACCCAGTACTTC. Translation: CASSSIQGSWETQYF. The full variable domain, with the rest looked up from reference TRBV7-2 and TRBJ2-5, is GAGVSQSPSNKVTEKGKDVELRCDPISGHTALYWYRQSLGQGLEFLIYFQGNSAPDKSGLPSDRFSAERTGGSVSTLTIQRTQQEDSAVYLCASSSIQGSWETQYFGPGTRLLVL.

This chain connects TRBV6-5 to TRBJ2-5; 8 bases line up with TRBD1. Per the germline V gene, CDR1 is MNHEY and CDR2 is SVGAGI. The CDR3 extends over 16 amino acids. With V trimmed by 2 bases and J by 4 bases, 9 bases remained unmatched. Here the CDR3 reads CASSYARGQGVETQYF. CDR3 DNA: TGTGCCAGCAGTTACGCCCGAGGACAGGGTGTAGAGACCCAGTACTTC.

This clone was recorded only once. This rearrangement joins TRBV6-5 to TRBJ2-7; the D is unclear. Trimming removed 2 bases at V and 1 base at J, with 6 bases between. CDR3 length equals 13 residues. CDR1 is MNHEY, CDR2 SVGAGI, per germline. The CDR3 nucleotides read TGTGCCAGCAGTTACACATTTTCCTACGAGCAGTACTTC. This sequence encodes CASSYTFSYEQYF.

A word on this clone: Since a far larger clone is one base different, this is likely a read error. Without the conserved terminal phenylalanine or tryptophan, this CDR3 likely stems from a read error. This chain connects TRBV29-1 to TRBJ1-2; D is perhaps TRBD1 (5 bases). CDR1 and CDR2 from the germline V gene are SQVTM and ANQGSEA. This CDR3 is built from 14 residues. Trimming left V 3 bases short and J 1 base short, with 12 bases between. CDR3 amino acids: CSVEDEGNNYGYTL. In DNA form, the CDR3 reads TGCAGCGTTGAGGATGAGGGGAATAACTATGGCTACACCCTC.

This clone was seen more than once but under ten times. A much larger clone sits a single nucleotide away, making a read error possible. The J gene is TRBJ2-1, the V gene TRBV4-1; tentatively, D is TRBD2 (5 bases). The CDR3 is 18 amino acids. Germline V gives CDR1 MGHRA, CDR2 YSYEKL. Trimming left V 3 bases short and J 8 bases short, with 26 bases between. The CDR3 region is CASSHASISAPLEDEQFF. The CDR3 coding sequence is TGCGCCAGCAGCCACGCTTCTATTAGCGCCCCCCTGGAGGATGAGCAGTTCTTC.

The chain couples TRBV21-1 to TRBJ2-7; the D call TRBD2 from the table was never checked on the DNA. TRBV21-1 is a documented pseudogene. The CDR3 totals 17 residues. For the CDR3, the DNA is TGTGCCAGCAACCCTCCAGGCGGGATCCCTGGCTCCTACGAGCAGTACTTC. It is translated as CASNPPGGIPGSYEQYF.

The gene calls are TRBV18 and TRBJ1-2, with TRBD1 as a possible D gene (5 bases). Germline CDR1 KGHSH, CDR2 LQKENI. The CDR3 has 14 amino acids. The V end was cut by 5 bases, the J end by 4 bases, with 14 bases between. The CDR3 sequence is CASSASTEIYGYTF. CDR3 DNA sequence: TGTGCCAGCTCAGCCTCGACAGAAATCTATGGCTACACCTTC.

This chain joins TRBV28 and TRBJ2-7, with D tentatively TRBD1 (6 bases). Germline CDR1 reads MDHEN; CDR2 reads SYDVKM. Trimming removed 4 bases at V and 2 bases at J, with 18 bases between. The CDR3 totals 16 residues. The CDR3 protein is CASSSPPGQNAYEQYF. The CDR3 coding sequence is TGTGCCAGCAGTTCACCCCCGGGACAAAATGCCTACGAGCAGTACTTC.

The chain employs TRBV4-2 and TRBJ2-1; tentative D call: TRBD2 (5 bases). Germline V gene lookup returns CDR1 LGHNA and CDR2 YNFKEQ. This CDR3 is 13 amino acids long. V gave up 0 bases and J gave up 9 bases, with 9 bases separating them. The CDR3 DNA reads TGTGCCAGCAGCCAAGATCGAGGGTTTGAGCAGTTCTTC. Amino acid sequence: CASSQDRGFEQFF.

The genes are TRBV30 and TRBJ2-7; the D is unclear. Germline CDR1 reads GTSNPN; CDR2 reads SVGIG (reference sequence). The V gene lost 2 bases and the J gene lost 7 bases, with 9 bases spanning the gap. The CDR3 spans 11 residues. CDR3 in amino acids: CAWSLGWEQYF. The CDR3 DNA follows: TGTGCCTGGAGTCTTGGCTGGGAGCAGTACTTC. Full variable domain (rest looked up from reference TRBV30 and TRBJ2-7): SQTIHQWPATLVQPVGSPLSLECTVEGTSNPNLYWYRQAAGRGLQLLFYSVGIGQISSEVPQNLSASRPQDRQFILSSKKLLLSDSGFYLCAWSLGWEQYFGPGTRLTVT.

The CDR3 nucleotides read TGTGCCAGCAGCTTTGGCAGGCAAGATACGCAGTATTTT. Translated: CASSFGRQDTQYF. The chain joins TRBV5-5 to TRBJ2-3; D is unclear. The germline V gene encodes CDR1 SGHKS and CDR2 YYEKEE (reference sequence). The CDR3 extends over 13 amino acids. V was clipped by 2 bases and J by 5 bases, with 9 bases between them. Filled out from reference TRBV5-5 and TRBJ2-3, the complete variable domain reads DAGVTQSPTHLIKTRGQQVTLRCSPISGHKSVSWYQQVLGQGPQFIFQYYEKEERGRGNFPDRFSARQFPNYSSELNVNALLLGDSALYLCASSFGRQDTQYFGPGTRLTVL.

Concerning this clone: Given a far larger clone just one base away, this is likely a sequencing read error. The chain uses TRBV7-9 and TRBJ2-7; TRBD1 matches at 9 bases. CDR3 length: 13 amino acids. Per germline, CDR1 SEHNR and CDR2 FQNEAQ (reference sequence). CDR3 region: CDSSPGTGREQYF. The CDR3 region has the DNA TGTGACAGCAGCCCCGGGACAGGGAGAGAGCAGTACTTC.

Details on this clone: Since a far larger clone is one base different, this is likely a read error. The chain carries TRBV6-4 and TRBJ2-1; 7 positions agree with TRBD2. CDR1 is MRHNA, CDR2 SNTAGT, per germline. CDR3 size: 15 residues. After removal of 2 bases from V and 5 bases from J, the junction contained 6 bases not matched to a gene. The CDR3 is CASSDGLVGHNEQFF. The CDR3 nucleotides are TGTGCCAGCAGTGACGGACTAGTGGGACACAATGAGCAGTTCTTC.

The table lists this clone with many counts. At the DNA level, this CDR3 is encoded by other sequences in the same sample as well. The chain has TRBV30 and TRBJ2-5; no clear D gene. The J call may be incorrect, as the DNA end agrees better with TRBJ2-7. The germline CDR1 and CDR2 sequences are GTSNPN and SVGIG (reference sequence). There are 16 residues in the CDR3. CDR3 DNA: TGTGCCTGGAGGGACCCTCGGTGGCCTTTTACCTACGAGCAGTACTTC. This encodes CAWRDPRWPFTYEQYF.

CDR3 bases: TGCGCCAGCAGCTCTAGTCCGGGACAGCCAACCGGGGAGCTGTTTTTT. Translating it yields CASSSSPGQPTGELFF. V is TRBV5-1 and J is TRBJ2-2; the match to TRBD1 covers 7 bases. Germline-derived CDR1 and CDR2 are SGHRS and YFSETQ. The CDR3 runs 16 residues. With 3 bases clipped from V and 5 bases from J, the junction kept 10 bases outside the gene matches.

V is TRBV6-5 and J is TRBJ1-2; 8 nucleotides agree with TRBD1. The V segment lost 6 bases and the J segment 4 bases; nucleotides outside the gene matches: 4. The CDR3 totals 13 residues. Germline V gene sequence: CDR1 MNHEY, CDR2 SVGAGI. CDR3 residues: CASRQGAGYGYTF. In DNA form, the CDR3 reads TGTGCCAGCAGGCAGGGGGCCGGCTATGGCTACACCTTC.

The chain joins TRBV7-8 to TRBJ2-7, with 7 bases identical to TRBD2. Trimming at V came to 5 bases and at J to 6 bases, leaving 10 bases not matched to a gene. The CDR3 runs to 14 residues. The germline V gene has CDR1 SGHVS and CDR2 FQNEAQ. CDR3 nucleotide sequence: TGTGCCAGCAGCCTTAAGACTAGCTCGGCCGAGCAGTACTTC. Its protein is CASSLKTSSAEQYF.

This clone came up a few times. V usage is TRBV7-9 and J usage is TRBJ2-5, with D perhaps matching TRBD1 or TRBD2 (5 bases each). CDR1 and CDR2 from the germline V gene are SEHNR and FQNEAQ (reference sequence). The CDR3 runs to 14 residues. Trimming removed 6 bases from V and 2 bases from J, with 13 bases in between. The CDR3 reads CASRAGTVQETQYF. The CDR3 region has the DNA TGTGCCAGCAGAGCCGGGACGGTTCAAGAGACCCAGTACTTC.

The chain couples TRBV30 to TRBJ2-1; weak D call: TRBD2 (6 bases). Germline V gene sequence: CDR1 GTSNPN, CDR2 SVGIG (reference sequence). Trimming cost V 2 bases and J 6 bases, with 11 bases left between them. The CDR3 runs 13 residues. CDR3 protein: CAWSRISGNEQFF. In DNA, the CDR3 is TGTGCCTGGAGTCGGATTAGCGGCAATGAGCAGTTCTTC. The full variable domain, in which reference TRBV30 and TRBJ2-1 provide the parts outside the CDR3, is SQTIHQWPATLVQPVGSPLSLECTVEGTSNPNLYWYRQAAGRGLQLLFYSVGIGQISSEVPQNLSASRPQDRQFILSSKKLLLSDSGFYLCAWSRISGNEQFFGPGTRLTVL.

On this clone itself: A far larger clone lies a single base away; this is likely a read error. The same CDR3 is also encoded by other DNA sequences in this sample. The J gene is TRBJ1-1, the V gene TRBV9; weak D call: TRBD1 (6 bases). Germline V gene sequence: CDR1 SGDLS, CDR2 YYNGEE. The CDR3 sequence is 15 residues long. Trimming stripped 4 bases from V and 1 base from J, with 14 bases between. The CDR3 DNA is TGTGCCAGCAGCTACACTACAGGGACGAACACTGAAGCTTTCTTT. It translates to CASSYTTGTNTEAFF.

The chain combines TRBV7-9 with TRBJ2-1; 7 nucleotides agree with TRBD2. Trimming cost V 5 bases and J 5 bases; bases outside gene matches: 6. The CDR3 consists of 14 residues. CDR1 is SEHNR, CDR2 FQNEAQ, per germline (reference sequence). Here the CDR3 reads CASSLRLADNEQFF. Here the CDR3 DNA reads TGTGCCAGCAGCCTAAGACTAGCCGACAATGAGCAGTTCTTC.

The genes are TRBV11-3 and TRBJ1-2; D not resolved. This CDR3 has 18 amino acids. Germline V CDR1 and CDR2: SGHNT, YENEEA. Trimming shortened V by 1 base and J by 1 base, and 19 bases separated the two germline ends. The CDR3 region has the DNA TGTGCCAGCAGCTTAGGTAGGTGGGCAGTCGAGTTTAACTATGGCTACACCTTC. Encoded protein: CASSLGRWAVEFNYGYTF.

This chain uses TRBV2 with TRBJ2-1; D ambiguous. Germline CDR1 and CDR2: SNHLY and FYNNEI. Trimming stripped 4 bases from V and 4 bases from J, with 8 bases between. The CDR3 is 13 residues long. This CDR3 is CASSAVGYNEQFF. The DNA of the CDR3 is TGTGCCAGCAGTGCCGTAGGGTACAATGAGCAGTTCTTC.

This sequence joins TRBV7-8 and TRBJ1-2; D is unresolved. V gave up 0 bases and J gave up 3 bases, with 17 bases separating them. The CDR3 contains 17 residues. Germline V gene lookup returns CDR1 SGHVS and CDR2 FQNEAQ. The CDR3 loop reads CASSLAHNPSADYGYTF. CDR3 DNA: TGTGCCAGCAGCTTAGCACACAACCCATCAGCCGACTATGGCTACACCTTC.

To note about this clone: A single base is all that separates this from a far larger clone, so a read error is likely. This sequence joins TRBV29-1 and TRBJ2-3, with TRBD2 identical over 9 bases. The CDR3 runs to 16 residues. V was clipped by 4 bases and J by 6 bases; unmatched bases: 14. CDR1 is SQVTM, CDR2 ANQGSEA, per germline. The CDR3 sequence: CSVVVLAGFRGDTQYF. The DNA for the CDR3 is TGCAGCGTTGTGGTACTAGCGGGCTTTAGAGGGGATACGCAGTATTTT.

A single count supports this clone. A far larger clone is one nucleotide away, so this likely arose from a read error. Other DNA sequences in the same sample also yield this CDR3. The chain recombines TRBV5-4 with TRBJ2-5; possibly TRBD1 for D (5 bases). Gene TRBJ2-7 matches the end of the DNA better, so the J call may be wrong. Germline V lookup: CDR1 SGHNT, CDR2 YYREEE (reference sequence). CDR3 length: 17 residues. The CDR3 coding sequence is TGTGCCAGCAGCAAAGGACAAACCTTCGGGCCTATCTACGAGCAGTACTTC. Translating gives CASSKGQTFGPIYEQYF.

This sequence joins TRBV28 and TRBJ1-5, with D unresolved. Germline-derived CDR1 and CDR2 are MDHEN and SYDVKM. The V end was cut by 5 bases, the J end by 9 bases, with 14 bases between. This CDR3 has 13 residues. This chain's CDR3 is CASSQDGRRPQHF. CDR3 coding DNA: TGTGCCAGCAGTCAAGACGGAAGAAGGCCCCAGCATTTT.